In its sample, the clone carrying this T cell receptor (beta chain) was seen many times. Diagnosis of hyperthyroidism was new in patients aged 18 to 65, and its duration was under 2 months. Diagnoses were made from clinical symptoms, serum measures (thyroxine and TRAb), thyroid ultrasound and orbital computed tomography. Amplification of TCR beta CDR3 regions used RNA as the template. The HTBI primer set drove a first-round RT-PCR of the TCR CDR3. MiXCR was run by TCRdb on the multiplex PCR reads, yielding one entry per CDR3 protein. The sample yields a few hundred thousand distinct CDR3 sequences, 14% seen once. The V end was cut by 7 bases, the J end by 4 bases, with 11 bases between. Germline CDR1 is SNHLY and CDR2 is FYNNEI. There are 12 residues in the CDR3. This record belongs to a study of T cells in Graves' hyperthyroidism and ophthalmopathy.

The sequenced sample was blood. The receptor's source is a woman younger than 30 with Graves' hyperthyroidism. This chain uses TRBV2 with TRBJ2-7; D unclear. The CDR3, as DNA: TGTGCCAGCAAGTCTCCACCGTACGAGCAGTACTTC. It codes for CASKSPPYEQYF. The variable domain in full, with the rest retrieved from reference TRBV2 and TRBJ2-7, is EPEVTQTPSHQVTQMGQEVILRCVPISNHLYFYWYRQILGQKVEFLVSFYNNEISEKSEIFDDQFSVERPDGSNFTLKIRSTKLEDSAMYFCASKSPPYEQYFGPGTRLTVT.